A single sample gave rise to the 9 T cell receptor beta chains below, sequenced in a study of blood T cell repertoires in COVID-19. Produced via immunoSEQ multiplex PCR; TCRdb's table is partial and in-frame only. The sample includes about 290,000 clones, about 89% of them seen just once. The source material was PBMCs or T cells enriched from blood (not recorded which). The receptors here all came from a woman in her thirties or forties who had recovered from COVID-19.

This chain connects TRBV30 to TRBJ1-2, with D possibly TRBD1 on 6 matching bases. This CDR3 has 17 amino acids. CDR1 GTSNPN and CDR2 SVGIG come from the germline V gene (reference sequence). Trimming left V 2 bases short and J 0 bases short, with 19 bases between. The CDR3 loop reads CAWSLDGQKRTNYGYTF. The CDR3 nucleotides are TGTGCCTGGAGTCTAGATGGACAGAAGCGTACTAACTATGGCTACACCTTC.

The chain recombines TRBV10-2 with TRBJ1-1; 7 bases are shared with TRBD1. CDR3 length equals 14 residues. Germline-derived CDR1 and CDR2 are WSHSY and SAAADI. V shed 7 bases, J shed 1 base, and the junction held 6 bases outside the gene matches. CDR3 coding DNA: TGCGCCAGCACTGGGGACAGCTCGAACACTGAAGCTTTCTTT. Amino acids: CASTGDSSNTEAFF.

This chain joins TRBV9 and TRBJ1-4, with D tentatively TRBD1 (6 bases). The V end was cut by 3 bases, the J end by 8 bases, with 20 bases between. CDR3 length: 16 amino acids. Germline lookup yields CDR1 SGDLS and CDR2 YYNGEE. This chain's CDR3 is CASSALGGGQGEKLFF. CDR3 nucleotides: TGTGCCAGCAGCGCCCTCGGGGGGGGGCAGGGAGAAAAACTGTTTTTT.

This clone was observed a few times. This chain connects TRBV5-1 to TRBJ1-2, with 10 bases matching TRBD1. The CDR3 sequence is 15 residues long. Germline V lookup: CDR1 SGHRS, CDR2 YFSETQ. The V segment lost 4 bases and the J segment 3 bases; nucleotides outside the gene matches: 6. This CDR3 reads CASSLRGTGDYGYTF. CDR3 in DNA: TGCGCCAGCAGCCTCCGGGGGACAGGGGACTATGGCTACACCTTC. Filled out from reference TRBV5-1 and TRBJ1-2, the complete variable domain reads KAGVTQTPRYLIKTRGQQVTLSCSPISGHRSVSWYQQTPGQGLQFLFEYFSETQRNKGNFPGRFSGRQFSNSRSEMNVSTLELGDSALYLCASSLRGTGDYGYTFGSGTRLTVV.

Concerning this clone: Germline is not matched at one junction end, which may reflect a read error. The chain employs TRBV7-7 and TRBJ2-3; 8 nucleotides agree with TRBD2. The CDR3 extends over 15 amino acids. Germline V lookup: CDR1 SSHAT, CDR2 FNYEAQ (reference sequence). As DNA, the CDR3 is TGTGCTAGCAGCCTGAGCGGGAGCCCCACAGATACGCAGTATTTT. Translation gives CASSLSGSPTDTQYF.

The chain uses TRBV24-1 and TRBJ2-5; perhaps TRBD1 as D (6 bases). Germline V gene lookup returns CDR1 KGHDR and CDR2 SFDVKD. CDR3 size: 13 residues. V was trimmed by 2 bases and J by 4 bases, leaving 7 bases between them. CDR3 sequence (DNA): TGTGCCACCAGTGATTCCAGGGGAGAGACCCAGTACTTC. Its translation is CATSDSRGETQYF.

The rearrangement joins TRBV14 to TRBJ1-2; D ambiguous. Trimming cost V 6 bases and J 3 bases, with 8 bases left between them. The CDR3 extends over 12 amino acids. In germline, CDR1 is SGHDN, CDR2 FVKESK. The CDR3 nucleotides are TGTGCCAGCAGTTCCGGTCACTATGGCTACACCTTC. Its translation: CASSSGHYGYTF. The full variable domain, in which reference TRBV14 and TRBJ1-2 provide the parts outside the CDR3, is EAGVTQFPSHSVIEKGQTVTLRCDPISGHDNLYWYRRVMGKEIKFLLHFVKESKQDESGMPNNRFLAERTGGTYSTLKVQPAELEDSGVYFCASSSGHYGYTFGSGTRLTVV.

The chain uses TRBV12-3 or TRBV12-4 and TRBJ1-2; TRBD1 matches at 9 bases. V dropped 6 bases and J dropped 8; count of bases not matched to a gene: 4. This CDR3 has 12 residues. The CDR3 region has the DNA TGTGCCAGCAGCAAGGACAGGGGAGGCTACACCTTC. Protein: CASSKDRGGYTF.

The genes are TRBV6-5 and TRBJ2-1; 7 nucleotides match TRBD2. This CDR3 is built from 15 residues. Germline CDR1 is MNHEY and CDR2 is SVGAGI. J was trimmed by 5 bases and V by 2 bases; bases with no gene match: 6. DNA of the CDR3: TGTGCCAGCAGTTACGGCGGGGGAGCTAACAATGAGCAGTTCTTC. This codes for CASSYGGGANNEQFF.